The 5 T cell receptor beta chains presented below share a single source sample, sequenced in a study of blood T cells in healthy people across ages. The second PCR ran about 6 to 12 cycles with a sample-barcoded 5' primer and J-beta primers. MiXCR, run by TCRdb on the 5' RACE reads, gives a single entry per CDR3 protein. Among approximately 730,000 distinct CDR3 sequences listed, approximately 53% were seen once. The sample was blood. All receptors come from a man aged 80 or over in good health.

This chain connects TRBV6-2 or TRBV6-3 to TRBJ2-1, with no clear D. The CDR3 has 12 amino acids. V was shortened by 6 bases and J by 10 bases, with 13 bases between the two germline ends. Germline CDR1 is MNHEY and CDR2 is SVGEGT. CDR3 protein: CASSPLQFEQFF. The CDR3 nucleotides read TGTGCCAGCAGCCCACTCCAGTTCGAGCAGTTCTTC.

This chain joins TRBV20-1 and TRBJ1-5; 8 positions match TRBD1. The CDR3 consists of 13 residues. The V and J ends lost 5 bases and 0 bases, in that order; junction bases with no gene match: 0. Germline lookup yields CDR1 DFQATT and CDR2 SNEGSKA (reference sequence). CDR3 DNA sequence: TGCAGTGCTGGGACAGGTAGCAATCAGCCCCAGCATTTT. Translated, it gives CSAGTGSNQPQHF.

Note on this clonotype: The junction does not match germline at one end; this may be a read error. The chain employs TRBV20-1 and TRBJ2-7; no reliable D call. Germline V gene lookup returns CDR1 DFQATT and CDR2 SNEGSKA (reference sequence). The CDR3 totals 11 residues. The CDR3 loop is CSVNRATERYF. For the CDR3, the DNA is TGCAGTGTCAATAGGGCTACCGAGCGGTACTTC.

This chain uses TRBV20-1 with TRBJ2-5, with 9 bases matching TRBD2. With V trimmed by 2 bases and J by 4 bases, 17 bases remained unmatched. This CDR3 spans 18 amino acids. CDR1 DFQATT and CDR2 SNEGSKA come from the germline V gene (reference sequence). The CDR3, as DNA: TGCAGTGCTAGAAGTAGGGCGGGAGGGCCGAATCTGAGAGAGACCCAGTACTTC. Protein: CSARSRAGGPNLRETQYF.

The chain recombines TRBV5-1 with TRBJ2-3; the D is unclear. This CDR3 region has 15 residues. The germline CDR1 and CDR2 sequences are SGHRS and YFSETQ. V was clipped by 2 bases and J by 1 base, with 11 bases between them. CDR3 protein: CASSFLRAGTDTQYF. CDR3 DNA: TGCGCCAGCAGCTTTCTCCGGGCGGGCACAGATACGCAGTATTTT.